The T cell receptor (beta chain) described here comes from a study of spatial heterogeneity in lung cancer (dated by TCRdb to about 2019). For the wider study: More beta-chain than alpha-chain transcripts were consistently detected, likely reflecting higher beta-chain transcript abundance. In the raw uncorrected reads, each unique combination of TCR and UMI appeared on average more than ten times. TCR alpha and beta repertoires were quantitatively compared across multiple tumor regions, matched nontumor lung and blood in non-small cell lung cancer. Nonsynonymous mutation counts, determined by whole-exome sequencing of tumor tissue, were related to features of the TCR repertoire. Both alpha and beta chains were TCR-sequenced in 200 to 250 tumor regions, roughly 70 matched nontumor lung samples and approximately 50 PBMC samples obtained at surgery.

Library preparation was by 5' RACE. Sequencing relied on a NextSeq 500. The TCR library protocol attached a unique molecular identifier to each TCR cDNA molecule to allow correction of PCR and sequencing errors. The paper's data handling went like this. Decombinator tools were used for TCR identification, UMI-based error correction and CDR3 extraction. TCRs above a frequency of 2 per 1,000, corresponding to the top 1% of the tumor frequency distribution, were defined as expanded. Each repertoire was subsampled 100 times to 5,000 TCRs, after which Renyi diversity was computed with the R vegan package. To build CDR3 similarity networks, amino acid triplet string-kernel similarity was used, and CDR3s were connected when their pairwise similarity was above 0.82. TCRdb applied fastp at Q25 and MiXCR to the public reads, then kept only in-frame beta chains. Identical CDR3 proteins give one entry, which carries the most common genes and DNA. TCRdb, not the original authors, processed these V and J calls. Within this sample are tens of thousands of distinct CDR3 sequences, with approximately 12% of them counted one time only. In total, the top ten clones hold about 40% of the sample.

This clonotype was detected a few times. Its antigen specificity is not known. No base qualities exist here, and no much larger clone lies one base off it. Overall study results and their limits: Ubiquitous expanded tumor TCRs were found in blood more often at tumor resection than at routine follow-up. Additional single-cell paired TCR alpha and beta sequencing was considered necessary to confirm, at a functional level, the hypothesis that regional TCRs recognize regional mutations.

This sample's time point label indicates: sample taken at primary tumor resection. The donors were 65 to 90 patients from the lung TRACERx cohort who had early-stage, untreated non-small cell lung cancer. For TCR sequencing, whole RNA was extracted from tumor and nontumor lung tissue, or from cryopreserved PBMC samples, and no cell sorting was done. A patient was chosen for TCR sequencing only when enough RNA was available from at least two tumor regions. This clonotype originated in a male donor with early-stage non-small cell lung cancer. Source: PBMCs, taken at surgery.

The sequenced DNA: TGTGCCATCAGCAGGGAACAAGAGACCCAGTACTTC. Its amino acids are CAISREQETQYF. The rearrangement combines TRBV10-3 with TRBJ2-5; matching of 5 bases hints at TRBD1 as the D gene. The CDR3 runs 12 residues from the cysteine to the phenylalanine. Kept here is only the CDR3 DNA, which spans 36 bases and is read in frame from base 1. CDR1 ENHRY and CDR2 SYGVKD are derived from the germline V gene. Deletion took 6 bases off V and 2 bases off J, with a span of 7 bases between the germline ends.